This is a list of T cell receptor beta chains from one sample in a study of T-cell reconstitution after alpha-beta-depleted transplantation in children. Each CDR3 protein is one row after TCRdb ran MiXCR on the PCR reads. The table has 250,000 to 300,000 distinct CDR3 sequences, 10% seen once. The sequenced sample was PBMCs, obtained before TCRalphabeta/CD19-depleted stem cell transplant. The receptors shown here come from a boy under three years old with acute myeloid leukemia, due to receive a stem cell transplant. CDR3s include the opening cysteine and the closing phenylalanine or tryptophan. Each record gives: J gene, clone size, D gene, V gene, CDR3 protein, CDR3 DNA. A D gene is named only where the DNA matches it firmly. Clone size is given for some rows only: seen once, a few or many times, or a class if the clone is expanded.

TRBJ1-1 | many | - | TRBV24-1 | CATSPTGNTEAFF | TGTGCCACCAGCCCGACAGGGAACACTGAAGCTTTCTTT
TRBJ2-1 | - | TRBD2 | TRBV7-9 | CASSRLASGTNEQFF | TGTGCCAGCAGCCGATTGGCTAGCGGGACCAATGAGCAGTTCTTC
TRBJ2-3 | few | - | TRBV10-3 | CAISESKLVRRSDTQYF | TGTGCCATCAGTGAGTCTAAACTAGTGAGACGATCAGATACGCAGTATTTT
TRBJ2-7 | few | TRBD1 | TRBV29-1 | CSVSTGVYEQYF | TGCAGCGTCTCGACAGGGGTATACGAGCAGTACTTC
TRBJ2-1 | - | TRBD2 | TRBV20-1 | CSARDGLAGGRGDEQFF | TGCAGTGCTAGAGACGGGCTAGCGGGGGGGCGAGGAGATGAGCAGTTCTTC
TRBJ2-7 | many | - | TRBV7-2 | CASSWAGVTYEQYF | TGTGCCAGCAGCTGGGCAGGGGTAACCTACGAGCAGTACTTC
TRBJ2-7 | - | - | TRBV28 | CASSLGKYYEQYF | TGTGCCAGCAGTTTGGGGAAATACTACGAGCAGTACTTC
TRBJ2-3 | many | TRBD2 | TRBV10-3 | CAVSSGIDTQYF | TGTGCCGTTTCTAGCGGGATTGATACGCAGTATTTT
TRBJ1-6 | many | - | TRBV28 | CASSLVRQNNSPLHF | TGTGCCAGCAGTTTAGTCCGACAGAATAATTCACCCCTCCACTTT
TRBJ1-1 | many | - | TRBV5-1 | CASSLGVSGYTEAFF | TGCGCCAGCAGCTTGGGGGTGTCGGGGTACACTGAAGCTTTCTTT
TRBJ2-7 | few | - | TRBV11-2 | CASSLTAGDNEQYF | TGTGCCAGCAGCTTAACTGCAGGGGACAACGAGCAGTACTTC
TRBJ2-1 | many | TRBD2 | TRBV20-1 | CSASGRAGKVNEQFF | TGCAGTGCTAGCGGGAGGGCCGGAAAGGTCAATGAGCAGTTCTTC
TRBJ2-3 | many | TRBD2 | TRBV3-1 | CASSHGGRGTDTQYF | TGTGCCAGCAGCCACGGCGGGAGGGGCACAGATACGCAGTATTTT
TRBJ1-2 | many | TRBD1 | TRBV12-3/TRBV12-4 | CASTLDRNYGYTF | TGTGCCAGCACCTTGGACAGGAACTATGGCTACACCTTC
TRBJ2-1 | - | - | TRBV18 | CASSPPGTSYNEQFF | TGTGCCAGCTCACCCCCAGGTACTTCCTACAATGAGCAGTTCTTC
TRBJ1-5 | many | - | TRBV20-1 | CSAVRGGNQPQHF | TGCAGTGCTGTCAGGGGAGGGAATCAGCCCCAGCATTTT
TRBJ1-1 | many | - | TRBV7-9 | CASSLARLVPNTEAFF | TGTGCCAGCAGCTTAGCCCGCTTGGTCCCGAACACTGAAGCTTTCTTT
TRBJ2-1 | many | TRBD1 | TRBV27 | CASSLGTGFYNEQFF | TGTGCCAGCAGTTTAGGGACAGGATTTTACAATGAGCAGTTCTTC
TRBJ1-5 | many | TRBD1 | TRBV3-1 | CASSPGQSFYQPQHF | TGTGCCAGCAGCCCGGGACAGTCCTTTTATCAGCCCCAGCATTTT
TRBJ1-1 | many | TRBD1 | TRBV6-5 | CASSYAGTAGGGAFF | TGTGCCAGCAGTTACGCCGGGACAGCGGGTGGTGGAGCTTTCTTT
TRBJ2-2 | - | - | TRBV5-1 | CASSLILGVPNTGELFF | TGCGCCAGCAGCTTGATTTTGGGGGTGCCAAACACCGGGGAGCTGTTTTTT
TRBJ1-3 | many | - | TRBV12-3/TRBV12-4 | CASTLRRLSGNTIYF | TGTGCCAGCACCCTTCGCCGCCTCTCTGGAAACACCATATATTTT
TRBJ2-1 | - | TRBD2 | TRBV3-1 | CASTQRRTSGGYNEQFF | TGTGCCAGCACCCAACGTCGGACTAGCGGGGGATACAATGAGCAGTTCTTC
TRBJ2-1 | many | - | TRBV24-1 | CATSFPGASTGEQFF | TGTGCCACCAGTTTCCCCGGAGCCTCCACAGGTGAGCAGTTCTTC
TRBJ2-1 | many | - | TRBV5-1 | CASSSLGPRYNEQFF | TGCGCCAGCAGCTCCCTAGGGCCCAGGTACAATGAGCAGTTCTTC
TRBJ1-4 | many | - | TRBV5-1 | CASSLRGAFLATNEKLFF | TGCGCCAGCAGCTTGAGAGGGGCCTTCCTTGCAACTAATGAAAAACTGTTTTTT
TRBJ2-4 | many | - | TRBV7-9 | CASSLGPPLAKNIQYF | TGTGCCAGCAGCTTAGGCCCCCCGCTAGCCAAAAACATTCAGTACTTC
TRBJ2-7 | many | - | TRBV5-1 | CASLALCTYAYEQYF | TGCGCCAGCCTTGCGCTCTGTACGTACGCCTACGAGCAGTACTTC
TRBJ2-1 | - | - | TRBV3-1 | CASCQAADTFYNEQFF | TGTGCCTCCTGCCAAGCCGCGGATACATTCTACAATGAGCAGTTCTTC
TRBJ2-7 | many | TRBD2 | TRBV4-3 | CASSQVPAGVYEQYF | TGCGCCAGCAGCCAAGTCCCAGCGGGAGTGTACGAGCAGTACTTC
TRBJ2-3 | - | - | TRBV6-2/TRBV6-3 | CASSYTGSEGLITDTQYF | TGTGCCAGCAGTTATACTGGATCTGAGGGGTTAATCACAGATACGCAGTATTTT
TRBJ1-2 | many | - | TRBV4-2 | CASSPTLGTTGDYGYTF | TGTGCCAGCAGCCCCACCTTAGGTACGACAGGAGACTATGGCTACACCTTC
TRBJ2-3 | few | - | TRBV7-3 | CASSREWGDGDTQYF | TGTGCCAGCAGCCGGGAGTGGGGGGACGGAGATACGCAGTATTTT
TRBJ2-3 | many | - | TRBV7-9 | CASSLLPTDTQYF | TGTGCCAGCAGCTTACTACCCACAGATACGCAGTATTTT
TRBJ2-7 | many | - | TRBV29-1 | CSVQEHSYEQYF | TGCAGCGTTCAGGAGCACTCCTACGAGCAGTACTTC
TRBJ2-3 | many | TRBD1 | TRBV28 | CASSLYTGGIGTDTQYF | TGTGCCAGCAGTTTATATACAGGGGGCATAGGGACAGATACGCAGTATTTT
TRBJ2-4 | - | - | TRBV21-1 | CASSKLQGALAKNIQYF | TGTGCCAGCAGCAAGCTACAGGGGGCGCTGGCCAAAAACATTCAGTACTTC
TRBJ1-2 | many | - | TRBV7-2 | CASSFLGGAGGYTF | TGTGCCAGCAGCTTTTTAGGGGGGGCAGGTGGCTACACCTTC
TRBJ2-2 | few | TRBD1 | TRBV19 | CASSRPRTGVYTGELFF | TGTGCCAGTAGTAGACCCAGGACAGGGGTTTACACCGGGGAGCTGTTTTTT
TRBJ2-1 | many | - | TRBV5-1 | CASTTGNNEQFF | TGCGCCAGCACGACAGGAAACAATGAGCAGTTCTTC
TRBJ1-2 | - | TRBD1 | TRBV18 | CASSPDRGLGGYTF | TGTGCCAGCTCCCCAGACAGGGGCCTAGGTGGCTACACCTTC
TRBJ2-3 | many | TRBD2 | TRBV28 | CASSYSGRPTDTQYF | TGTGCCAGCAGTTATAGCGGGAGGCCCACAGATACGCAGTATTTT
TRBJ1-1 | few | - | TRBV29-1 | CSVVAGPPRVAHTEAFF | TGCAGCGTTGTGGCCGGACCTCCCCGAGTGGCGCACACTGAAGCTTTCTTT
TRBJ2-5 | few | TRBD2 | TRBV7-2 | CASAGAGQETQYF | TGTGCCAGCGCCGGAGCGGGGCAAGAGACCCAGTACTTC
TRBJ2-3 | many | TRBD1 | TRBV6-1 | CASSQTRDSYYTDTQYF | TGTGCCAGCAGCCAAACCCGGGACAGCTATTACACAGATACGCAGTATTTT
TRBJ1-5 | many | - | TRBV12-3/TRBV12-4 | CASSLDRYSNQPQHF | TGTGCCAGCAGTTTAGACAGATATAGCAATCAGCCCCAGCATTTT
TRBJ2-5 | many | - | TRBV6-5 | CASSYVQGVQETQYF | TGTGCCAGCAGTTACGTTCAGGGAGTCCAAGAGACCCAGTACTTC
TRBJ2-5 | few | - | TRBV6-5 | CASSYLGAGETQYF | TGTGCCAGCAGTTACCTCGGGGCGGGAGAGACCCAGTACTTC
TRBJ2-7 | many | TRBD2 | TRBV12-3/TRBV12-4 | CASSRTSGRPISSYEQYF | TGTGCCAGCAGTCGGACTAGCGGGAGGCCTATTAGCTCCTACGAGCAGTACTTC
TRBJ1-2 | many | - | TRBV7-9 | CASSLSGTFPDYTF | TGTGCCAGCAGCTTATCGGGCACCTTTCCAGACTACACCTTC
TRBJ2-7 | many | - | TRBV27 | CASSLGPRGYEQYF | TGTGCCAGCAGTTTAGGCCCAAGGGGCTACGAGCAGTACTTC
TRBJ1-2 | many | - | TRBV12-3/TRBV12-4 | CASSFSTYGYTF | TGTGCCAGCAGTTTCTCCACCTATGGCTACACCTTC